Below, 26 T cell receptor beta chains from the same sample are listed, as sequenced in a study of T cell repertoires in cytomegalovirus infection. Antigen specificity for these receptors is unknown. MiXCR, run by TCRdb on the reads, gives a single entry per CDR3 protein. The table has about 150,000 distinct CDR3 sequences, about 32% seen once. The source material was CD8+ T cells from cultured PBMCs, sampled from culture after CMV antigen stimulation. These receptors were obtained from a human donor in good health (CMV status not recorded). Some clones in this sample may be carry-over from other donors' samples.

In its sample, this clonotype was seen a few times. V gene TRBV2 combines with J gene TRBJ2-1, with 11 bases lining up with TRBD2. The CDR3 has 15 amino acids. The V segment lost 3 bases and the J segment 9 bases; nucleotides outside the gene matches: 7. In germline, CDR1 is SNHLY, CDR2 FYNNEI. The CDR3 DNA reads TGTGCCAGCAGTGAGGTAGCGGGGGGGTCCCGTGAGCAGTTCTTC. Protein: CASSEVAGGSREQFF.

This clonotype came up a few times. This chain uses TRBV20-1 with TRBJ2-3; D not resolved. In germline, CDR1 is DFQATT, CDR2 SNEGSKA (reference sequence). V was shortened by 3 bases and J by 0 bases, with 16 bases between the two germline ends. The CDR3 has 16 residues. The CDR3 is CSARGMTRSSTDTQYF. The DNA of the CDR3 is TGCAGTGCTAGGGGAATGACAAGGTCTAGCACAGATACGCAGTATTTT.

This clonotype was observed a handful of times. The chain is built from TRBV27 and TRBJ2-1, with 11 bases identical to TRBD2. Germline loops: CDR1 MNHEY, CDR2 SMNVEV (reference sequence). The length of the CDR3 is 14 residues. Trimming at V came to 6 bases and at J to 11 bases, leaving 9 bases not matched to a gene. The CDR3 DNA follows: TGTGCCAGCAGCCCCGCTAGCGGGGGGTACCAGCAGTTCTTC. Amino acids: CASSPASGGYQQFF.

This clonotype showed up many times. The rearrangement links TRBV9 to TRBJ2-5; 8 bases map to TRBD1. The CDR3 loop spans 16 amino acids. Germline CDR1 reads SGDLS; CDR2 reads YYNGEE. The ends lost 0 bases at V and 2 bases at J; junction bases unmatched: 6. The chain's CDR3 is CASSVATGQGQETQYF. CDR3 bases: TGTGCCAGCAGCGTAGCTACAGGACAGGGTCAAGAGACCCAGTACTTC. Full variable domain (rest looked up from reference TRBV9 and TRBJ2-5): DSGVTQTPKHLITATGQRVTLRCSPRSGDLSVYWYQQSLDQGLQFLIQYYNGEERAKGNILERFSAQQFPDLHSELNLSSLELGDSALYFCASSVATGQGQETQYFGPGTRLLVL.

J is TRBJ1-2 and V is TRBV7-9; D unclear. The CDR3 is 14 residues long. Trimming removed 3 bases from V and 8 bases from J, with 16 bases in between. Germline V gene lookup returns CDR1 SEHNR and CDR2 FQNEAQ (reference sequence). This CDR3 reads CASSFSMGIWGYTF. In DNA, the CDR3 is TGTGCCAGCAGCTTTAGCATGGGCATCTGGGGCTACACCTTC.

This chain links TRBV6-5 with TRBJ1-1, with TRBD1 matching 8 bases. Per germline, CDR1 MNHEY and CDR2 SVGAGI. The J segment lost 2 bases and the V segment lost 5 bases, leaving 7 bases of the junction unmatched. The CDR3 runs 15 residues. As DNA, the CDR3 is TGTGCCAGCAGTGAGACAGGGGAGATCAACACTGAAGCTTTCTTT. It translates to CASSETGEINTEAFF.

The J gene is TRBJ2-1, the V gene TRBV5-1; 8 bases align to TRBD2. V shed 6 bases, J shed 4 bases, and the junction held 9 bases outside the gene matches. The CDR3 covers 15 residues. CDR1 is SGHRS and CDR2 is YFSETQ in the germline V gene. Written as DNA, the CDR3 is TGCGCCAGCACTCACAGGCGGGGGGCGTACAATGAGCAGTTCTTC. It encodes CASTHRRGAYNEQFF.

This clonotype was seen only a few times. The chain is built from TRBV7-6 and TRBJ2-2; 15 nucleotides match TRBD2. The CDR3 sequence is 17 residues long. J lost 2 bases, V lost 5 bases, and 3 bases had no gene match. Germline CDR1 and CDR2: SGHVS and FNYEAQ. The CDR3 nucleotides are TGTGCCAGCAGCGAGGGACTAGCGGGGGGAAACACCGGGGAGCTGTTTTTT. Amino acid sequence: CASSEGLAGGNTGELFF.

This clonotype has only one observation. V and J are TRBV7-4 and TRBJ2-7; D may be TRBD1 or TRBD2 (5 bases each). Deletions cut 4 bases from V and 6 bases from J, with 22 bases between. This CDR3 is 16 amino acids long. Germline V gene data show CDR1 as SGHVT and CDR2 as SQSDAQ. CDR3 region: CASSSNRLRAGSEQYF. The DNA for the CDR3 is TGTGCCAGCAGCTCAAATCGGCTCAGGGCAGGGAGCGAGCAGTACTTC.

The rearrangement uses TRBV7-2 and TRBJ1-1; D remains unclear. The V and J ends lost 1 base and 4 bases respectively, with 7 bases between them. Germline CDR1 reads SGHTA; CDR2 reads FQGNSA. The length of the CDR3 is 13 residues. This CDR3 is CASSLDVGTEAFF. DNA for the CDR3: TGTGCCAGCAGCTTAGACGTCGGCACTGAAGCTTTCTTT.

This clonotype was detected many times. This chain links TRBV7-2 with TRBJ2-3, with 7 positions matching TRBD1. After removal of 5 bases from V and 12 bases from J, the junction contained 17 bases not matched to a gene. The length of the CDR3 is 15 residues. CDR1 and CDR2 from the germline V gene are SGHTA and FQGNSA. As DNA, the CDR3 is TGTGCCAGCAGCACCCTAAACAGGGGCAACCCGTCTCAGTATTTT. Translated, it gives CASSTLNRGNPSQYF.

This clonotype was counted between two and nine times. This rearrangement joins TRBV7-9 to TRBJ2-3; D tentatively fits TRBD1 or TRBD2 (5 bases each). CDR3 size: 15 residues. Trimming left V 1 base short and J 2 bases short, with 10 bases between. Germline V gene sequence: CDR1 SEHNR, CDR2 FQNEAQ (reference sequence). This CDR3 is CASSLGFGATDTQYF. The CDR3 region has the DNA TGTGCCAGCAGCTTAGGGTTCGGGGCCACAGATACGCAGTATTTT. The variable domain in full, with the rest retrieved from reference TRBV7-9 and TRBJ2-3, is DTGVSQNPRHKITKRGQNVTFRCDPISEHNRLYWYRQTLGQGPEFLTYFQNEAQLEKSRLLSDRFSAERPKGSFSTLEIQRTEQGDSAMYLCASSLGFGATDTQYFGPGTRLTVL.

The rearrangement links TRBV28 to TRBJ1-1; D gene ambiguous. The CDR3 covers 13 residues. The germline CDR1 and CDR2 sequences are MDHEN and SYDVKM. V was cut by 5 bases and J by 4 bases, with 11 bases left in between. As DNA, the CDR3 is TGTGCCAGCAGTGAAAGCGGTAGCACTGAAGCTTTCTTT. Its translation: CASSESGSTEAFF.

In its sample, this clonotype is large. The chain couples TRBV7-9 to TRBJ2-1; tentatively, D is TRBD1 (6 bases). Germline-derived CDR1 and CDR2 are SEHNR and FQNEAQ (reference sequence). V lost 2 bases, J lost 1 base, and 12 bases lay in between. CDR3 length: 16 amino acids. CDR3 DNA sequence: TGTGCCAGCAGCTTACTAGGGACATATTCCTACAATGAGCAGTTCTTC. The encoded protein is CASSLLGTYSYNEQFF.

The genes are TRBV6-6 and TRBJ1-5; 11 nucleotides match TRBD1. CDR1 is MNHNY and CDR2 is SVGAGI in the germline V gene (reference sequence). V shed 7 bases and J 1 base; nucleotides not matched to a gene: 6. This CDR3 contains 16 residues. CDR3 sequence reads: CASTGDRGTSNQPQHF. As DNA, the CDR3 is TGTGCCAGCACCGGGGACAGGGGGACAAGCAATCAGCCCCAGCATTTT.

In this sample, this clonotype turned up a few times. The V and J genes are TRBV27 and TRBJ1-1; 8 nucleotides agree with TRBD1. The CDR3 has 14 amino acids. Germline CDR1 reads MNHEY; CDR2 reads SMNVEV (reference sequence). J lost 4 bases, V lost 5 bases, and 6 bases had no gene match. The DNA of the CDR3 is TGTGCCAGCAGTCCCCGGGACAGGCGCACTGAAGCTTTCTTT. Translating gives CASSPRDRRTEAFF.

Within the sample, this clonotype is medium-sized (0.01 to 0.1%). This sequence joins TRBV7-2 and TRBJ2-5; perhaps TRBD2 as D (7 bases). The CDR3 contains 17 residues. Trimming shortened V by 0 bases and J by 5 bases, and 19 bases separated the two germline ends. CDR1 and CDR2 from the germline V gene are SGHTA and FQGNSA. The DNA of the CDR3 is TGTGCCAGCAGCTTAGCGCCTTGGGGGGGGGCCGGCGAGACCCAGTACTTC. Translated, it gives CASSLAPWGGAGETQYF.

The chain employs TRBV7-6 and TRBJ2-3; D is tentatively TRBD1 or TRBD2 (5 bases each). V lost 5 bases and J 6 bases, leaving 15 bases between the germline ends. Germline V gives CDR1 SGHVS, CDR2 FNYEAQ. The CDR3 loop spans 14 amino acids. The CDR3 DNA sequence: TGTGCCAGCAGCCGGGACCCTTCGCGGGATACGCAGTATTTT. It yields the protein CASSRDPSRDTQYF.

This clonotype was counted between two and nine times. This chain links TRBV7-8 with TRBJ2-1; TRBD2 matches at 7 bases. Germline V lookup: CDR1 SGHVS, CDR2 FQNEAQ. Unmatched junction bases numbered 12, after V lost 0 bases and J lost 7 bases. The CDR3 totals 17 residues. CDR3 bases: TGTGCCAGCAGCTTAGCGCTTTTCGCGGGGGTAGAAAATGAGCAGTTCTTC. The encoded protein is CASSLALFAGVENEQFF. Variable domain in full (rest from reference TRBV7-8 and TRBJ2-1): GAGVSQSPRYKVAKRGQDVALRCDPISGHVSLFWYQQALGQGPEFLTYFQNEAQLDKSGLPSDRFFAERPEGSVSTLKIQRTQQEDSAVYLCASSLALFAGVENEQFFGPGTRLTVL.

J is TRBJ2-4 and V is TRBV20-1, with 8 bases fitting TRBD1. Germline V CDR1 and CDR2: DFQATT, SNEGSKA (reference sequence). V lost 6 bases to trimming and J lost 5 bases; unmatched junction nucleotides: 6. The CDR3 is 13 residues long. The CDR3 is CSARGQDQNIQYF. Written as DNA, the CDR3 is TGCAGTGCCAGGGGGCAGGACCAAAACATTCAGTACTTC.

This rearrangement joins TRBV7-4 to TRBJ1-6, with D unresolved. Germline CDR1 SGHVT, CDR2 SQSDAQ. This CDR3 has 13 amino acids. Trimming took 7 bases from V and 7 from J, leaving 11 bases between them. The CDR3 DNA is TGTGCCAGCACCGAAGCTGGGAATTCACCCCTCCACTTT. Its protein product is CASTEAGNSPLHF.

CDR3 protein: CASSLPWDGSGEQYF. The CDR3 DNA follows: TGTGCCAGCAGCTTACCCTGGGACGGATCTGGGGAGCAGTACTTC. The rearrangement joins TRBV11-1 to TRBJ2-7; the D call may be TRBD1 or TRBD2 (5 bases each). The CDR3 spans 15 residues. Germline loops: CDR1 SGHAT, CDR2 FQDESV (reference sequence). V was clipped by 2 bases and J by 7 bases, with 18 bases between them.

This clonotype appeared a few times. The chain joins TRBV5-1 to TRBJ2-3; 12 bases align to TRBD2. Losses at the gene ends were 4 bases for V and 1 base for J; bases not matched to a gene: 4. Germline CDR1 is SGHRS and CDR2 is YFSETQ. The CDR3 has 16 amino acids. Here the CDR3 reads CASSNGLAGRTDTQYF. The CDR3 DNA sequence: TGCGCCAGCAGCAACGGACTAGCGGGGCGCACAGATACGCAGTATTTT.

The chain links TRBV12-3 or TRBV12-4 to TRBJ2-3; possibly TRBD1 for D (7 bases). This CDR3 is built from 14 residues. V lost 5 bases to trimming and J lost 6 bases, with 15 bases between them. CDR3 protein: CASSLTGAGDTQYF. The CDR3 DNA is TGTGCCAGCAGTCTTACAGGGGCGGGGGATACGCAGTATTTT.

This rearrangement joins TRBV2 to TRBJ2-6; unclear D gene. Germline V lookup: CDR1 SNHLY, CDR2 FYNNEI. This CDR3 has 18 amino acids. Trimming took off 0 bases at V and 4 bases at J, with 16 bases between the two ends. The DNA for the CDR3 is TGTGCCAGCAGTGAAGCGCTTTATTACGAGGCGGGGGCCAACGTCCTGACTTTC. Translated, it gives CASSEALYYEAGANVLTF.

V usage is TRBV4-2 and J usage is TRBJ1-1; D unresolved. The CDR3 runs 14 residues. V lost 2 bases, J lost 4 bases, and 11 bases lay in between. Looked up from germline, CDR1 is LGHNA and CDR2 is YNFKEQ. CDR3 protein: CASSQTEGSTEAFF. The CDR3 DNA reads as TGTGCCAGCAGCCAAACAGAAGGGAGCACTGAAGCTTTCTTT.